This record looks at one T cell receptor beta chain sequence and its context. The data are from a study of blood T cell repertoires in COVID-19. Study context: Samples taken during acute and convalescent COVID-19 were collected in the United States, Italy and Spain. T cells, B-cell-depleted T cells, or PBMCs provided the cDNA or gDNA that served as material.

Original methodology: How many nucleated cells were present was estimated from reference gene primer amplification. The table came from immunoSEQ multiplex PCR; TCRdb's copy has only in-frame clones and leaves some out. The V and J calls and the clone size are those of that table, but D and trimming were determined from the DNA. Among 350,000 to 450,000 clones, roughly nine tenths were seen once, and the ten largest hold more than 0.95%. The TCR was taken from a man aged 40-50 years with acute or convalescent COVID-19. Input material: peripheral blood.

The CDR3, as DNA: TGTGCCAGCTCACTAGCGGGATTCGGCACAGATACGCAGTATTTT. Protein: CASSLAGFGTDTQYF. V usage is TRBV18 and J usage is TRBJ2-3; 8 bases match TRBD2. V lost 4 bases, J lost 1 base, and 4 bases stayed unmatched. Germline-derived CDR1 and CDR2 are KGHSH and LQKENI. The CDR3 is 15 amino acids.